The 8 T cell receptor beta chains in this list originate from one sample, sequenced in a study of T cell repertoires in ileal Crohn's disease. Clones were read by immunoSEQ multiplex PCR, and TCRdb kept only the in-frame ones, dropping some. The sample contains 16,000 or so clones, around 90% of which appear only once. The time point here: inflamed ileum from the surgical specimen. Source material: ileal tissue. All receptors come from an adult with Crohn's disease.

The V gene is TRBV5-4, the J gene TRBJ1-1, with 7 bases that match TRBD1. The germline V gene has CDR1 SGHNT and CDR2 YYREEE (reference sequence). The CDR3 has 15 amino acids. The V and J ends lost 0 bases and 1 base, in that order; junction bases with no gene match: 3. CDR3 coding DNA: TGTGCCAGCAGCTTGGTTGGACAGGCGAACACTGAAGCTTTCTTT. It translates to CASSLVGQANTEAFF.

This chain's CDR3 is CASSRGGALPQETQYF. The CDR3 bases are TGTGCCAGCAGCCGCGGGGGGGCCCTCCCTCAAGAGACCCAGTACTTC. The J gene is TRBJ2-5, the V gene TRBV7-2, with 9 bases aligning to TRBD2. The germline gives CDR1 SGHTA, CDR2 FQGNSA. V lost 5 bases, J lost 2 bases, and 9 bases stayed unmatched. The CDR3 loop spans 16 amino acids.

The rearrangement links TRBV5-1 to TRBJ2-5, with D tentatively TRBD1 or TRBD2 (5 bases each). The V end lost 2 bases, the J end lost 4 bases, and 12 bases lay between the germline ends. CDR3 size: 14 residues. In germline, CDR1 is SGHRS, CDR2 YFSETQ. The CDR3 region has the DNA TGCGCCAGCAGCTTAGGGGCGGGCGCAGAGACCCAGTACTTC. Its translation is CASSLGAGAETQYF.

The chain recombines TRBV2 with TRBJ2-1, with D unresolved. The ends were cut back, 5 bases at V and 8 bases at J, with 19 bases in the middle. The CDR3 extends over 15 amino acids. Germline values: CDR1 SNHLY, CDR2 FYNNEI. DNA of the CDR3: TGTGCCAGCAGTTTTGCCGACCTCGGATCCTATGAGCAGTTCTTC. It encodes CASSFADLGSYEQFF.

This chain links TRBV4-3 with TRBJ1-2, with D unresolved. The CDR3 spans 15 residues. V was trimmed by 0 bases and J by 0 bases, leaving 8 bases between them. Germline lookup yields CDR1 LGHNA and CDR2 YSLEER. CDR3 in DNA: TGCGCCAGCAGCCAAGATCGGAGCACTAACTATGGCTACACCTTC. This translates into CASSQDRSTNYGYTF.

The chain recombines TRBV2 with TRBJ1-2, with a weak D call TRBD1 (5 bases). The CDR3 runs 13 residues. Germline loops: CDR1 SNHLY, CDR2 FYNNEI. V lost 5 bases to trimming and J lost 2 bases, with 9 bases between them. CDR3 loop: CASSPEGNYGYTF. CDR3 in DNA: TGTGCCAGCAGTCCTGAGGGGAACTATGGCTACACCTTC.

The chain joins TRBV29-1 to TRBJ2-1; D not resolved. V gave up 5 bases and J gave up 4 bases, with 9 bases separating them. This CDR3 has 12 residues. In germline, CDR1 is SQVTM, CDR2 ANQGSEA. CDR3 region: CSVFDGYNEQFF. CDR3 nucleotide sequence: TGCAGCGTTTTCGACGGTTACAATGAGCAGTTCTTC.

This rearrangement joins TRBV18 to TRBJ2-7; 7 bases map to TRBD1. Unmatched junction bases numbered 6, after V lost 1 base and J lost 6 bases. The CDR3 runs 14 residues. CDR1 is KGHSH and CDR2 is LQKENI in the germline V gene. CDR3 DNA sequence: TGTGCCAGCTCACCACGGGACAGTCTGACCGAGCAGTACTTC. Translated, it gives CASSPRDSLTEQYF.